This T cell receptor beta chain was sequenced for a study of siplizumab effects on memory and regulatory T cells. To note about this clone: What it binds is unknown.

CDR3 length: 16 amino acids. Germline CDR1 MDHEN, CDR2 SYDVKM. V dropped 5 bases and J dropped 6; count of bases not matched to a gene: 12. The protocol was immunoSEQ multiplex PCR, while the TCRdb copy is restricted to in-frame clones and leaves out a portion. The sample records 100,000 or so clones, around 90% being singletons. Findings and limits, study-wide: Siplizumab significantly reduced alloreactive sequences traceable to unstimulated CD4+ memory cells.

This TCR came from a human donor in good health. This chain uses TRBV28 with TRBJ2-1; 8 nucleotides align to TRBD2. What was sequenced was CD4+ T cells sorted from blood. The CDR3 DNA reads as TGTGCCAGCAGTCCCTCGGGGGGGCCAATCGTCAATGAGCAGTTCTTC. Its translation is CASSPSGGPIVNEQFF.